This TCR beta chain appears in the sequencing data of a study of CD8 T cells in ankylosing spondylitis. TCRdb re-derived calls from the 5' RACE reads in MiXCR, one entry per CDR3 protein. Among approximately 200,000 distinct CDR3 sequences, 9.5% to 15% were seen once, and the ten largest hold approximately 17%. Whole-study results and caveats: Matched ankylosing spondylitis synovial fluid reportedly contained a significantly enriched population of disease-linked clones.

About this clonotype itself: Its antigen remains unidentified.

CDR3 length: 15 residues. CDR1 is SEHNR, CDR2 FQNEAQ, per germline (reference sequence). The J segment lost 5 bases and the V segment lost 5 bases, leaving 8 bases of the junction unmatched. This clonotype was obtained from a male donor with ankylosing spondylitis or in good health (not recorded which). The J gene is TRBJ2-1, the V gene TRBV7-9, with 8 bases that match TRBD2. Sequencing input: blood, either unsorted or a sorted T cell fraction (not recorded which). CDR3 loop: CASSGIGLADNEQFF. CDR3 bases: TGTGCCAGCAGCGGCATCGGACTAGCCGACAATGAGCAGTTCTTC.